The 9 T cell receptor beta chains presented below share a single source sample, sequenced in a study of regulatory T cells in long-lasting Graves disease. Specified time point: persistent/refractory GD, antithyroid drugs over 5 years with positive TRAb. PBMC RNA served as the TCR library source. For TCR beta, libraries came from iRepertoire HTBI primers and Arm-PCR of CDR3 regions. TCRdb itself ran the multiplex PCR reads through MiXCR, one entry per CDR3 protein. The table lists 600,000 to 850,000 distinct CDR3 sequences, roughly 30% of them singletons. This sample comprised peripheral blood mononuclear cells (PBMCs), obtained when the disease was refractory, from a patient treated with antithyroid drugs. The receptors shown here come from a female donor with Graves disease.

V and J are TRBV4-1 and TRBJ1-1; no definite D call. Trimming left V 1 base short and J 10 bases short, with 16 bases between. The CDR3 has 14 residues. CDR1 and CDR2 from the germline V gene are MGHRA and YSYEKL. CDR3 region: CASSQAVGDPLAFF. The CDR3 DNA sequence: TGCGCCAGCAGCCAAGCGGTGGGCGACCCGTTAGCTTTCTTT.

The V and J genes are TRBV5-1 and TRBJ2-7, with no clear D. The germline gives CDR1 SGHRS, CDR2 YFSETQ. The CDR3 is 13 residues long. The V end lost 0 bases, the J end lost 5 bases, and 9 bases lay between the germline ends. CDR3 coding DNA: TGCGCCAGCAGCTTGGTGTTAGGCCACGAGCAGTACTTC. Amino acids: CASSLVLGHEQYF. The full variable domain, in which reference TRBV5-1 and TRBJ2-7 provide the parts outside the CDR3, is KAGVTQTPRYLIKTRGQQVTLSCSPISGHRSVSWYQQTPGQGLQFLFEYFSETQRNKGNFPGRFSGRQFSNSRSEMNVSTLELGDSALYLCASSLVLGHEQYFGPGTRLTVT.

This rearrangement joins TRBV14 to TRBJ1-2, with 7 bases matching TRBD1. This CDR3 is 15 amino acids long. Unmatched junction bases numbered 8, after V lost 3 bases and J lost 4 bases. Per germline, CDR1 SGHDN and CDR2 FVKESK. The CDR3 here is CASSQNRGSSYGYTF. The DNA for the CDR3 is TGTGCCAGCAGCCAGAACAGGGGCTCTTCCTATGGCTACACCTTC.

This clonotype was seen a few times. The rearrangement links TRBV29-1 to TRBJ1-1; D call uncertain. The CDR3 has 13 residues. Germline V gene sequence: CDR1 SQVTM, CDR2 ANQGSEA. Between the trimmed V and J ends, which lost 3 bases and 0 bases, there was a span of 8 bases. CDR3 sequence reads: CSVEKRMNTEAFF. In nucleotides, the CDR3 is TGCAGCGTTGAGAAGCGGATGAACACTGAAGCTTTCTTT. Supplemented by reference TRBV29-1 and TRBJ1-1, the full variable domain reads SAVISQKPSRDICQRGTSLTIQCQVDSQVTMMFWYRQQPGQSLTLIATANQGSEATYESGFVIDKFPISRPNLTFSTLTVSNMSPEDSSIYLCSVEKRMNTEAFFGQGTRLTVV.

This clonotype has a count of ten or more. The chain has TRBV6-5 and TRBJ1-1, with D maybe TRBD1 (5 bases). Deletions cut 2 bases from V and 1 base from J, with 8 bases between. The germline V gene has CDR1 MNHEY and CDR2 SVGAGI. The CDR3 extends over 14 amino acids. CDR3 amino acids: CASSYDRPNTEAFF. For the CDR3, the DNA is TGTGCCAGCAGTTACGACAGACCGAACACTGAAGCTTTCTTT.

The table lists this clonotype with a few counts. The chain links TRBV29-1 to TRBJ1-2; D remains unclear. The CDR3 runs 11 residues. V was shortened by 6 bases and J by 0 bases, with 5 bases between the two germline ends. CDR1 and CDR2 from the germline V gene are SQVTM and ANQGSEA. The CDR3 loop is CSVHANYGYTF. In DNA, the CDR3 is TGCAGCGTGCATGCTAACTATGGCTACACCTTC.

This clonotype has just a few counts. The chain joins TRBV11-1 to TRBJ2-2, with TRBD2 matching 9 bases. Trimming cost V 1 base and J 4 bases; bases outside gene matches: 4. Germline values: CDR1 SGHAT, CDR2 FQDESV (reference sequence). The CDR3 totals 16 residues. In DNA form, the CDR3 reads TGTGCCAGCAGCTTAGTCGGCGGGAGGGGCACCGGGGAGCTGTTTTTT. Its translation is CASSLVGGRGTGELFF.

This sequence joins TRBV4-1 and TRBJ1-6; D is unclear. The CDR3 contains 15 residues. Germline CDR1 and CDR2: MGHRA and YSYEKL. V gave up 1 base and J gave up 5 bases, with 9 bases separating them. The CDR3 bases are TGCGCCAGCAGCCAAGGGGGAGAGAATAATTCACCCCTCCACTTT. Translated, it gives CASSQGGENNSPLHF.

As for this clonotype: This CDR3 fails to terminate in the conserved phenylalanine or tryptophan, so it likely reflects a read error. The rearrangement joins TRBV7-9 to TRBJ2-5, with TRBD1 identical over 10 bases. V was pared by 5 bases and J by 5 bases, with 8 bases of the junction left unmatched. The length of the CDR3 is 15 residues. Germline assignment: CDR1 SEHNR and CDR2 FQNEAQ (reference sequence). CDR3 in DNA: TGTGCCAGCAGCGTCGACAGGGGGCTCTGGGAGACCCAGTACCTC. It encodes CASSVDRGLWETQYL.